The sample holds a few counts of the clone carrying this T cell receptor beta chain. Its specificity is unknown. This record comes from a study of early T cells in non-severe SARS-CoV-2 infection. Study-wide results and limits: Clonotype matching in VDJdb favored anti-spike CD8 responses and did not capture private and CD4 specificities.

Unique molecular identifiers (one per individual cDNA molecule) were attached. Via MiXCR, TCRdb re-called the 5' RACE reads, giving one row per CDR3 protein. The table has tens of thousands of distinct CDR3 sequences, around 13% seen once; the top ten hold roughly 1.2%. This TCR came from an adult who was a healthcare worker with PCR-confirmed SARS-CoV-2 infection or an uninfected control (not recorded which). The donor label of this sample is uncertain. The starting material was whole blood, obtained at baseline.

CDR3 protein: CASSFLGGRGETQYF. The CDR3 DNA sequence: TGTGCCAGCAGCTTCCTCGGGGGCCGGGGAGAGACCCAGTACTTC. The rearrangement links TRBV7-2 to TRBJ2-5; D possibly matches TRBD1 or TRBD2 (6 bases each). V gave up 3 bases and J gave up 4 bases, with 15 bases separating them. The CDR3 covers 15 residues. Germline CDR1 SGHTA, CDR2 FQGNSA.